These T cell receptor beta chains were read from a single sample in a study of cytomegalovirus exposure and HLA in healthy donors. Using immunoSEQ multiplex PCR, the repertoire was profiled, and TCRdb retains in-frame clones only, with some absent. This sample yields around 190,000 clones, of which roughly 77% are seen a single time; 3.4% belongs to the top ten. The sequencing sample was made of PBMCs. The receptors come from a man aged 40-49 years in good health and CMV-seropositive. CDR3s include the opening cysteine and the closing phenylalanine or tryptophan. A D gene is named only where the DNA matches it firmly. Expanded clones get a size class; other rows say once, few or many, or leave the size out.

j_call | v_call | cdr3_length | d_call | clone_size | cdr3_nt | cdr3_aa
TRBJ2-3 | TRBV5-1 | 15 | . | . | TGCGCCAGCAGCTTGGCTGGACCGGGGGCAGATACGCAGTATTTT | CASSLAGPGADTQYF
TRBJ1-1 | TRBV7-2 | 15 | TRBD1 | . | TGTGCCAGCAGCGTGGGGACAGGGTGGGACACTGAAGCTTTCTTT | CASSVGTGWDTEAFF
TRBJ1-1 | TRBV28 | 16 | TRBD1 | . | TGTGCCAGCAGTTTAACTTACGGGGCAGGGGGCGCTGAAGCTTTCTTT | CASSLTYGAGGAEAFF
TRBJ2-3 | TRBV18 | 21 | TRBD2 | . | TGTGCCAGCTCATCCCGCCCGACTAGCGGGAGGTCGCTTTTGGTGGGAGATACGCAGTATTTT | CASSSRPTSGRSLLVGDTQYF
TRBJ2-3 | TRBV6-4 | 15 | TRBD2 | . | TGTGCCAGCAGTGAACTAGCGGGGGGGCCAGATACGCAGTATTTT | CASSELAGGPDTQYF
TRBJ1-5 | TRBV7-6 | 15 | TRBD1 | . | TGTGCCAGCAGCCCCGACAGGGATAGCAATCAGCCCCAGCATTTT | CASSPDRDSNQPQHF
TRBJ2-7 | TRBV7-6 | 14 | . | . | TGTGCCAGCAGCCCAGGGGCTTCGATCTACGAGCAGTACTTC | CASSPGASIYEQYF
TRBJ2-3 | TRBV28 | 16 | TRBD2 | . | TGTGCCAGCAGTTTGGCGGGAGGGGATTACACAGATACGCAGTATTTT | CASSLAGGDYTDTQYF
TRBJ2-1 | TRBV5-1 | 16 | TRBD1 | once | TGCGCCAGCAGCTTGATGGGTGTACAGGGGTCGAATGAGCAGTTCTTC | CASSLMGVQGSNEQFF
TRBJ1-2 | TRBV5-1 | 15 | . | . | TGCGCCAGCAGCTCCGGACAGCGTGTTAACTATGGCTACACCTTC | CASSSGQRVNYGYTF
TRBJ1-1 | TRBV11-2 | 19 | TRBD1 | . | TGTGCCAGCAGCTTATTAGGGCTAGGACAGGGGAAAACGGACACTGAAGCTTTCTTT | CASSLLGLGQGKTDTEAFF
TRBJ2-5 | TRBV7-9 | 18 | TRBD2 | . | TGTGCCAGCAGCTTAGGGGCCGGGACTAGCGGGGGCCAAGAGACCCAGTACTTC | CASSLGAGTSGGQETQYF
TRBJ1-3 | TRBV5-4 | 18 | TRBD1 | . | TGTGCCAGCAGCCGGGGCGGGACAGGACGATCCTCTGGAAACACCATATATTTT | CASSRGGTGRSSGNTIYF
TRBJ1-1 | TRBV7-2 | 15 | TRBD1 | few | TGTGCCAGCAGCACCCAGACAGGGAGAGGAGCTGAAGCTTTCTTT | CASSTQTGRGAEAFF
TRBJ2-2 | TRBV28 | 18 | . | . | TGTGCCAGCAGTTTGGGTCGGGGGGCGGAACCGGGAACCGGGGAGCTGTTTTTT | CASSLGRGAEPGTGELFF
TRBJ2-7 | TRBV4-1 | 13 | TRBD1 | . | TGCGCCAGCAGCCAGACAGGGGTAGGTAAGCAGTACTTC | CASSQTGVGKQYF
TRBJ2-1 | TRBV9 | 16 | TRBD2 | . | TGTGCCAGCACCCCGAGGGTAGCGGGAGGCCCTAATGAGCAGTTCTTC | CASTPRVAGGPNEQFF
TRBJ2-3 | TRBV15 | 14 | TRBD2 | . | TGTGCCACCAGCGTTAGCGGGAGCGCAGATACGCAGTATTTT | CATSVSGSADTQYF
TRBJ1-5 | TRBV19 | 17 | . | . | TGTGCCAGTAGTACAATACACAGTGGTCTTGGCAATCAGCCCCAGCATTTT | CASSTIHSGLGNQPQHF
TRBJ2-1 | TRBV5-5 | 13 | TRBD1 | few | TGTGCCGGACAGGGGGCGGTATACAATGAGCAGTTCTTC | CAGQGAVYNEQFF